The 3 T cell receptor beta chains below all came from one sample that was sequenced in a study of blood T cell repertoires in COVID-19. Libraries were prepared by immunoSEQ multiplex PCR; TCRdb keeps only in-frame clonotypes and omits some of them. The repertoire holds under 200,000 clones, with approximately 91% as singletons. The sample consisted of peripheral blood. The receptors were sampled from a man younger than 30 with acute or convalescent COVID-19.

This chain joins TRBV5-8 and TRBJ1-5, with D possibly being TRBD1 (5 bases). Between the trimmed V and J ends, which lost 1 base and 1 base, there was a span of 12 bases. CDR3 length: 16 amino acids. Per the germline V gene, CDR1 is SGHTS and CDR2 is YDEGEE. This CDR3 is CASSLHQGSSNQPQHF. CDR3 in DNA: TGTGCCAGCAGCTTGCATCAGGGAAGCAGCAATCAGCCCCAGCATTTT.

The CDR3 DNA sequence: TGTGCTAGTGGTTTGGTGGACAGGGAGTGGGAGACCCAGTACTTC. Translating it yields CASGLVDREWETQYF. V and J are TRBV12-5 and TRBJ2-5; 8 bases align to TRBD1. After removal of 0 bases from V and 5 bases from J, the junction contained 5 bases not matched to a gene. Germline CDR1 is LGHNT and CDR2 is FRNRAP. The CDR3 extends over 15 amino acids.

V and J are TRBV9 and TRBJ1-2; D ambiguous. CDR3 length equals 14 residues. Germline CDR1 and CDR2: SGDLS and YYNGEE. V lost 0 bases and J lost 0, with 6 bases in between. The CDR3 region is CASSVAIANYGYTF. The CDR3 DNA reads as TGTGCCAGCAGCGTAGCAATAGCTAACTATGGCTACACCTTC.